Following are 23 T cell receptor beta chains from one sample sequenced in a study of cytomegalovirus exposure and HLA in healthy donors. With 60 Vbeta and 13 Jbeta primers, the PCR was carried out. Here immunoSEQ multiplex PCR was the method, and the copy in TCRdb shows in-frame clones only, minus some. This table holds about 210,000 clones, 60% to 80% found once. Specimen: PBMCs. All receptors derive from a male donor in good health and CMV-seronegative.

A few counts support this clone. The chain has TRBV7-9 and TRBJ2-7; D is possibly TRBD1 (6 bases). The CDR3 covers 16 residues. Germline CDR1 is SEHNR and CDR2 is FQNEAQ (reference sequence). Trimming took off 4 bases at V and 3 bases at J, with 19 bases between the two ends. CDR3 residues: CASSSTKFSRGYEQYF. The CDR3, as DNA: TGTGCCAGCAGCTCAACGAAATTCTCCAGGGGCTACGAGCAGTACTTC. The entire variable domain, with the rest obtained from reference TRBV7-9 and TRBJ2-7, is as follows: DTGVSQNPRHKITKRGQNVTFRCDPISEHNRLYWYRQTLGQGPEFLTYFQNEAQLEKSRLLSDRFSAERPKGSFSTLEIQRTEQGDSAMYLCASSSTKFSRGYEQYFGPGTRLTVT.

This sequence joins TRBV2 and TRBJ2-3; weak D call: TRBD1 (7 bases). The CDR3 is 14 amino acids. Per germline, CDR1 SNHLY and CDR2 FYNNEI. V gave up 2 bases and J gave up 3 bases, with 9 bases separating them. The CDR3 protein is CASSEQGGTDTQYF. In DNA form, the CDR3 reads TGTGCCAGCAGTGAACAGGGGGGAACAGATACGCAGTATTTT.

The CDR3 DNA is TGTGCCGCCAGCTCCTCAGGGACAGGGCCCTACGAGCAGTACTTC. Protein: CAASSSGTGPYEQYF. The chain has TRBV6-6 and TRBJ2-7; 9 bases map to TRBD1. The CDR3 spans 15 residues. Germline assignment: CDR1 MNHNY and CDR2 SVGAGI (reference sequence). V was clipped by 11 bases and J by 2 bases; unmatched bases: 13.

This chain connects TRBV2 to TRBJ2-5, with TRBD2 matching 9 bases. Losses at the gene ends were 6 bases for V and 0 bases for J; bases not matched to a gene: 5. This CDR3 comprises 15 residues. The germline gives CDR1 SNHLY, CDR2 FYNNEI. CDR3 sequence: CASRAKRGDQETQYF. The DNA of the CDR3 is TGTGCCAGCAGAGCCAAGCGGGGGGACCAAGAGACCCAGTACTTC.

This clone occurred a few times. CDR3 sequence: CASSAGLAGVIYNEQFF. DNA of the CDR3: TGTGCCAGTAGTGCGGGACTAGCGGGGGTGATCTACAATGAGCAGTTCTTC. The chain carries TRBV19 and TRBJ2-1; the match to TRBD2 covers 14 bases. Germline CDR1 is LNHDA and CDR2 is SQIVND (reference sequence). The V and J ends lost 5 bases and 3 bases, in that order; junction bases with no gene match: 6. The CDR3 extends over 17 amino acids.

The V and J genes are TRBV5-4 and TRBJ2-3, with 7 bases fitting TRBD2. This CDR3 is built from 16 residues. Trimming at V came to 0 bases and at J to 0 bases, leaving 4 bases not matched to a gene. CDR1 is SGHNT, CDR2 YYREEE, per germline (reference sequence). CDR3 sequence (DNA): TGTGCCAGCAGCTTGGCCTCAGCGGGAAGCACAGATACGCAGTATTTT. It codes for CASSLASAGSTDTQYF.

This clone was seen a handful of times. V usage is TRBV7-6 and J usage is TRBJ2-2, with D possibly matching TRBD1 (6 bases). CDR3 length equals 16 residues. The germline gives CDR1 SGHVS, CDR2 FNYEAQ. Trimming stripped 0 bases from V and 2 bases from J, with 10 bases between. The CDR3 here is CASSLAYGTNTGELFF. CDR3 DNA sequence: TGTGCCAGCAGCTTAGCTTACGGGACAAACACCGGGGAGCTGTTTTTT.

V and J are TRBV20-1 and TRBJ2-5, with D possibly matching TRBD1 (5 bases). Trimming removed 7 bases at V and 2 bases at J, with 8 bases between. The CDR3 totals 11 residues. CDR1 and CDR2 from the germline V gene are DFQATT and SNEGSKA (reference sequence). CDR3 bases: TGCAGTGGCAGGGTTCAAGAGACCCAGTACTTC. Its translation is CSGRVQETQYF.

J is TRBJ1-5 and V is TRBV7-2; 9 bases line up with TRBD1. Per germline, CDR1 SGHTA and CDR2 FQGNSA. The CDR3 is 14 residues long. Trimming cost V 5 bases and J 4 bases; bases outside gene matches: 3. CDR3 sequence (DNA): TGTGCCAGCAGCCAGGGACAGGGAAATCAGCCCCAGCATTTT. Residues: CASSQGQGNQPQHF.

The chain recombines TRBV9 with TRBJ2-7; maybe TRBD2 (5 bases). The CDR3 has 13 residues. Trimming shortened V by 3 bases and J by 4 bases, and 11 bases separated the two germline ends. Germline V gives CDR1 SGDLS, CDR2 YYNGEE. This chain's CDR3 is CASSASERYEQYF. The CDR3 bases are TGTGCCAGCAGCGCATCGGAGCGGTACGAGCAGTACTTC.

On this clone itself: Other DNA variants within this sample encode the same CDR3. This chain links TRBV6-6 with TRBJ2-7, with TRBD1 matching over 11 bases. V was pared by 5 bases and J by 2 bases, with 2 bases of the junction left unmatched. CDR3 length equals 14 residues. In germline, CDR1 is MNHNY, CDR2 SVGAGI (reference sequence). CDR3 in amino acids: CASSPGQGAYEQYF. The CDR3 DNA is TGTGCCAGCAGTCCGGGACAGGGGGCCTACGAGCAGTACTTC.

This chain links TRBV7-2 with TRBJ2-7; the match to TRBD2 covers 8 bases. The CDR3 is 17 residues long. After removal of 4 bases from V and 0 bases from J, the junction contained 11 bases not matched to a gene. CDR1 SGHTA and CDR2 FQGNSA come from the germline V gene. The CDR3: CASSSQAVSGSSYEQYF. The DNA of the CDR3 is TGTGCCAGCAGCTCTCAAGCCGTAAGCGGGAGCTCCTACGAGCAGTACTTC.

V is TRBV19 and J is TRBJ2-7, with 7 bases identical to TRBD1. The ends lost 4 bases at V and 0 bases at J; junction bases unmatched: 6. The V gene's germline CDR1 is LNHDA and CDR2 SQIVND (reference sequence). The CDR3 length is 15 residues. CDR3 coding DNA: TGTGCCAGTAGTACCGGGACAGATCTCTCCTACGAGCAGTACTTC. It is translated as CASSTGTDLSYEQYF.

The chain has TRBV19 and TRBJ1-1, with TRBD1 matching over 7 bases. CDR3 length: 15 residues. The germline CDR1 and CDR2 sequences are LNHDA and SQIVND (reference sequence). V was pared by 3 bases and J by 6 bases, with 10 bases of the junction left unmatched. Written as DNA, the CDR3 is TGTGCCAGTAGTATTATTAACAGGGGAGGCGCTGAAGCTTTCTTT. This translates into CASSIINRGGAEAFF.

The J gene is TRBJ2-3, the V gene TRBV6-1; 8 nucleotides agree with TRBD2. Germline trimming cut 5 bases from V and 4 bases from J; bases unmatched to any gene: 2. The CDR3 spans 13 residues. CDR1 and CDR2 (germline): MNHNS, SASEGT. Here the CDR3 DNA reads TGTGCCAGCAGTCCGGGGGGGCCAGATACGCAGTATTTT. Its translation is CASSPGGPDTQYF.

The J gene is TRBJ2-5, the V gene TRBV7-2, with 7 bases that match TRBD1. The CDR3 runs 16 residues. CDR1 and CDR2 (germline): SGHTA, FQGNSA. V lost 0 bases to trimming and J lost 0 bases; unmatched junction nucleotides: 4. CDR3: CASSLAGTVYQETQYF. CDR3 sequence (DNA): TGTGCCAGCAGCTTAGCCGGGACAGTTTACCAAGAGACCCAGTACTTC. Using reference TRBV7-2 and TRBJ2-5 for the parts outside the CDR3, the full variable domain is GAGVSQSPSNKVTEKGKDVELRCDPISGHTALYWYRQSLGQGLEFLIYFQGNSAPDKSGLPSDRFSAERTGGSVSTLTIQRTQQEDSAVYLCASSLAGTVYQETQYFGPGTRLLVL.

This rearrangement joins TRBV19 to TRBJ2-3, with D perhaps matching TRBD1 (6 bases). The CDR3 spans 14 residues. Germline V lookup: CDR1 LNHDA, CDR2 SQIVND (reference sequence). Trimming removed 5 bases from V and 9 bases from J, with 18 bases in between. The CDR3 sequence: CASSPRVNTGTQYF. CDR3 DNA sequence: TGTGCCAGTAGTCCCAGGGTAAACACAGGGACGCAGTATTTT.

CDR3 in DNA: TGTGCCATCAGTGACTTCGAAACTAGCGACACCTACGAGCAGTACTTC. The encoded protein is CAISDFETSDTYEQYF. V gene TRBV10-3 combines with J gene TRBJ2-7, with TRBD2 identical over 7 bases. With 3 bases clipped from V and 2 bases from J, the junction kept 10 bases outside the gene matches. This CDR3 has 16 residues. Per the germline V gene, CDR1 is ENHRY and CDR2 is SYGVKD.

In this sample, this clone turned up once. The V call is TRBV10-3, the J call TRBJ2-7; TRBD2 aligns across 8 bases. Trimming cost V 4 bases and J 2 bases; bases outside gene matches: 4. Germline V lookup: CDR1 ENHRY, CDR2 SYGVKD. This CDR3 spans 14 amino acids. Written as DNA, the CDR3 is TGTGCCATCAGTGGGGGACTAGACCCCTACGAGCAGTACTTC. Protein sequence: CAISGGLDPYEQYF.

J is TRBJ1-5 and V is TRBV30; possibly TRBD1 for D (6 bases). The V end lost 3 bases, the J end lost 1 base, and 13 bases lay between the germline ends. The CDR3 runs to 15 residues. Germline V gives CDR1 GTSNPN, CDR2 SVGIG (reference sequence). The CDR3 DNA reads TGTGCCTGGAGGGACAGATACACCAGCAATCAGCCCCAGCATTTT. This codes for CAWRDRYTSNQPQHF.

The chain employs TRBV5-6 and TRBJ1-3; possibly TRBD1 for D (5 bases). Per the germline V gene, CDR1 is SGHDT and CDR2 is YYEEEE. V was pared by 3 bases and J by 8 bases, with 27 bases between. This CDR3 is built from 18 residues. CDR3 nucleotide sequence: TGTGCCAGCAGCTATGCTCCGGGACTCCAAAGGGTGGTTGACACCATATATTTT. The encoded protein is CASSYAPGLQRVVDTIYF.

The CDR3 loop is CASSLAGAGRSTDTQYF. The CDR3 region has the DNA TGCGCCAGCAGCTTGGCCGGGGCGGGGCGTAGCACAGATACGCAGTATTTT. The chain combines TRBV5-1 with TRBJ2-3; maybe TRBD2 (6 bases). Trimming took off 0 bases at V and 0 bases at J, with 14 bases between the two ends. The CDR3 extends over 17 amino acids. Germline V gives CDR1 SGHRS, CDR2 YFSETQ.

V and J are TRBV9 and TRBJ2-2; perhaps TRBD1 as D (5 bases). Germline V CDR1 and CDR2: SGDLS, YYNGEE. V lost 2 bases, J lost 4 bases, and 6 bases lay in between. This CDR3 spans 13 amino acids. The CDR3 sequence is CASSVRGTGELFF. As DNA, the CDR3 is TGTGCCAGCAGCGTTAGGGGCACCGGGGAGCTGTTTTTT.